These 8 T cell receptor beta chains were sequenced from one sample in a study of blood T cell repertoires in COVID-19. Repertoires were generated with immunoSEQ multiplex PCR, while TCRdb's copy carries only in-frame clones and drops some. The top ten hold 4.5% to 6.5% of the sample, which has about 200,000 clones, more than 75% seen once. The sequenced material came from PBMCs or T cells enriched from blood (not recorded which). The receptors shown here come from a man between 35 and 55 years old with acute COVID-19.

This chain joins TRBV6-5 and TRBJ2-3; D is possibly TRBD1 (6 bases). From germline, CDR1 is MNHEY and CDR2 SVGAGI. V lost 0 bases and J lost 9, with 10 bases in between. This CDR3 comprises 13 residues. The DNA of the CDR3 is TGTGCCAGCAGTTACTCGTACAGGGAGACGCAGTATTTT. Amino acid sequence: CASSYSYRETQYF.

J is TRBJ2-7 and V is TRBV6-5, with D perhaps TRBD1 (7 bases). The germline V and J ends were trimmed by 6 bases and 7 bases, with 22 bases remaining between them. Germline V CDR1 and CDR2: MNHEY, SVGAGI. This CDR3 is built from 15 residues. The CDR3 protein is CASRSRQGGLREQYF. The CDR3 bases are TGTGCCAGCAGATCTAGACAGGGAGGTCTGAGGGAGCAGTACTTC.

J is TRBJ2-1 and V is TRBV7-3; 12 bases are shared with TRBD1. Germline assignment: CDR1 SGHTA and CDR2 FQGTGA. J was trimmed by 10 bases and V by 5 bases; bases with no gene match: 6. This CDR3 has 14 amino acids. CDR3 sequence (DNA): TGTGCCAGCAGCCCCGGGACAGGGGGCAGGGAGCAGTTCTTC. This sequence encodes CASSPGTGGREQFF. Supplemented by reference TRBV7-3 and TRBJ2-1, the full variable domain reads GAGVSQTPSNKVTEKGKYVELRCDPISGHTALYWYRQSLGQGPEFLIYFQGTGAADDSGLPNDRFFAVRPEGSVSTLKIQRTERGDSAVYLCASSPGTGGREQFFGPGTRLTVL.

The chain links TRBV18 to TRBJ1-4, with D unresolved. The germline CDR1 and CDR2 sequences are KGHSH and LQKENI. V shed 4 bases and J shed 0 bases, with 12 bases lying between them. The CDR3 is 16 amino acids. The CDR3 nucleotides are TGTGCCAGCTCACGAGTTCCGGGGACAACTAATGAAAAACTGTTTTTT. Protein sequence: CASSRVPGTTNEKLFF.

The chain carries TRBV28 and TRBJ1-1; TRBD1 matches at 9 bases. With V trimmed by 5 bases and J by 2 bases, 3 bases remained unmatched. Per the germline V gene, CDR1 is MDHEN and CDR2 is SYDVKM. The CDR3 covers 14 residues. CDR3 in DNA: TGTGCCAGCAGTATGACAGGGGGTAACACTGAAGCTTTCTTT. This sequence encodes CASSMTGGNTEAFF.

V gene TRBV6-5 combines with J gene TRBJ2-7, with TRBD2 matching over 10 bases. J gave up 6 bases and V 8 bases, and 10 bases lay outside the gene matches. Looked up from germline, CDR1 is MNHEY and CDR2 is SVGAGI. The CDR3 sequence is 14 residues long. The CDR3 spells CASRSGTSAGEQYF. DNA of the CDR3: TGTGCCAGCCGTTCCGGGACTAGCGCGGGCGAGCAGTACTTC.

This chain uses TRBV7-2 with TRBJ2-7; unclear D gene. CDR1 and CDR2 (germline): SGHTA, FQGNSA. The CDR3 contains 15 residues. Trimming left V 5 bases short and J 4 bases short, with 18 bases between. CDR3: CASSLRESRLYEQYF. The CDR3 nucleotides read TGTGCCAGCAGCCTACGTGAGAGTCGGTTGTACGAGCAGTACTTC.

The V gene is TRBV18, the J gene TRBJ1-2, with 9 nucleotides matching TRBD1. This CDR3 region has 14 residues. Unmatched junction bases numbered 7, after V lost 6 bases and J lost 5 bases. Germline V lookup: CDR1 KGHSH, CDR2 LQKENI. This CDR3 is CASSPSGTGYGYTF. The CDR3 DNA follows: TGTGCCAGCTCGCCATCCGGGACAGGGTATGGCTACACCTTC.